A single TCR beta chain is shown here with its context. What antigen it recognizes has not been identified. Within one base of it there is no much larger clone, and no base qualities were kept. The donors were included in the validation cohort of approximately 120 subjects, a group kept apart from the roughly 680-subject first cohort. The sample belongs to a study of cytomegalovirus exposure and HLA in healthy donors (dated by TCRdb to 2016 to 2017). Looking at the study overall: The 500 to 800 repertoires of the first cohort and the 110 or so validation repertoires were produced on the same platform, according to a later analysis. Along with the 666-subject first cohort, a separate validation cohort of over a hundred different subjects was used. The study aimed to test whether cataloging public T cell receptors could reveal signatures of past pathogen exposure. High-throughput TCR immunosequencing, statistical association of individual TCRs with disease status, and machine learning were combined to predict cytomegalovirus infection status.

Including the terminal cysteine and phenylalanine, the CDR3 comprises 15 residues. Just CDR3 DNA is preserved here, 45 bases in frame from base 1. The V end loses 1 base and the J end loses 2 bases, and a stretch of 12 bases separates them. CDR1 and CDR2, looked up from the germline V gene, are SNHLY and FYNNEI. The study at large found these results: In vitro tests confirmed that three of the cytomegalovirus-associated TCR beta chains recognize cytomegalovirus antigens. In both the original and validation cohorts, the classifier was reported to diagnose cytomegalovirus status with high specificity and sensitivity. Subsequent analysis determined that TCRs grouped into clusters in the first cohort also showed a tendency toward co-occurrence across the 120 or so validation repertoires, and approximately 94% of cluster scores exceeded 0. It was suggested by the authors that the approach could potentially be generalized to other disease states and immunological phenotypes. A later analysis lacked HLA typing for the validation cohort, so it scored co-occurrence in that cohort across all 120 or so repertoires. The study gave a list of about 160 TCR beta chains associated with cytomegalovirus. While some public TCRs were present in many individuals, most TCR sequences turned up only very rarely across donors.

Library preparation used the immunoSEQ multiplex PCR assay. The authors' analysis ran thus. A statistical classification framework was built for diagnosing cytomegalovirus status from the catalog of TCR beta chain sequences. Drawn from immuneACCESS, this table holds only the in-frame rearrangements with V and J called that TCRdb kept. Clones are partly lost; checked studies trace under half to an unresolved V gene and leave the rest unexplained. D and trimming come from the DNA, and the V and J calls and clone size come from that table. In all, the sample holds about 160,000 clones, and roughly nine tenths of those were seen once. 5.5% to 6% of the sample is in the top ten clones.

The source of this sequence is a woman in her twenties or thirties in good health and CMV-seronegative. The sequenced material came from PBMCs. The V and J genes are TRBV2 and TRBJ2-7; the D gene cannot be resolved reliably. CDR3 sequence: CASSEGRTFTYEQYF. The nucleotide sequence reads TGTGCCAGCAGTGAAGGGCGAACCTTTACCTACGAGCAGTACTTC.